The next 30 T cell receptor beta chains were all read from a single sample in a study of OX40 agonist ivuxolimab in advanced cancers. The repertoire was sequenced with immunoSEQ multiplex PCR; TCRdb's copy has only in-frame clones and lacks some. The data hold about 30,000 clones, with 90% observed a single time. The sample consisted of CD4+ or CD8+ T cells sorted from blood, taken in a trial of the OX40 agonist ivuxolimab. Receptors were obtained from an adult with an advanced solid tumor such as melanoma, head and neck, liver or kidney cancer.

This clone was seen more than once but under ten times. This chain joins TRBV19 and TRBJ1-2, with D uncertain. V lost 10 bases to trimming and J lost 7 bases, with 4 bases between them. The CDR3 loop spans 8 amino acids. Germline CDR1 is LNHDA and CDR2 is SQIVND (reference sequence). The CDR3 nucleotides are TGTGCCACCGGTGGCTACACCTTC. The encoded protein is CATGGYTF.

The chain is built from TRBV9 and TRBJ2-1, with TRBD2 matching 10 bases. Germline V CDR1 and CDR2: SGDLS, YYNGEE. The J segment lost 7 bases and the V segment lost 2 bases, leaving 9 bases of the junction unmatched. The CDR3 sequence is 16 residues long. The CDR3 loop reads CASSVPTGLAMNEQFF. The DNA for the CDR3 is TGTGCCAGCAGCGTCCCGACGGGACTAGCGATGAATGAGCAGTTCTTC.

A note on this clone: Mismatch with germline at one junction end may stem from a read error. The V gene is TRBV10-2, the J gene TRBJ2-1; 14 bases align to TRBD2. Per germline, CDR1 WSHSY and CDR2 SAAADI. The CDR3 spans 15 residues. CDR3 in amino acids: CASSLGLAGGLGRLF. The CDR3, as DNA: TGCGCCAGCAGCCTCGGACTAGCGGGAGGCTTAGGTCGGCTCTTC.

The chain links TRBV2 to TRBJ2-1; D perhaps matches TRBD1 (6 bases). The V gene's germline CDR1 is SNHLY and CDR2 FYNNEI. The CDR3 contains 15 residues. With 2 bases removed from V and 1 base from J, the gap between germline ends came to 9 bases. CDR3 in DNA: TGTGCCAGCAGTGAACGGCAGGGGTCCTACAATGAGCAGTTCTTC. Its protein product is CASSERQGSYNEQFF. Full variable domain (missing parts from reference TRBV2 and TRBJ2-1): EPEVTQTPSHQVTQMGQEVILRCVPISNHLYFYWYRQILGQKVEFLVSFYNNEISEKSEIFDDQFSVERPDGSNFTLKIRSTKLEDSAMYFCASSERQGSYNEQFFGPGTRLTVL.

The gene calls are TRBV7-2 and TRBJ2-1; TRBD2 aligns across 8 bases. CDR1 is SGHTA and CDR2 is FQGNSA in the germline V gene. Trimming cost V 2 bases and J 0 bases; bases outside gene matches: 9. The CDR3 extends over 18 amino acids. CDR3 amino acids: CASSLLLAGGSSYNEQFF. The CDR3 DNA reads TGTGCCAGCAGCTTATTGTTGGCGGGGGGCAGCTCCTACAATGAGCAGTTCTTC. The variable domain in full, completed from reference TRBV7-2 and TRBJ2-1, reads GAGVSQSPSNKVTEKGKDVELRCDPISGHTALYWYRQSLGQGLEFLIYFQGNSAPDKSGLPSDRFSAERTGGSVSTLTIQRTQQEDSAVYLCASSLLLAGGSSYNEQFFGPGTRLTVL.

The chain employs TRBV7-6 and TRBJ1-5, with 9 positions matching TRBD1. Germline V gene lookup returns CDR1 SGHVS and CDR2 FNYEAQ. The CDR3 is 14 residues long. The J segment lost 6 bases and the V segment lost 4 bases, leaving 4 bases of the junction unmatched. CDR3 coding DNA: TGTGCCAGCAGCTCAGGGGACAGGGTTCAGCCCCAGCATTTT. It translates to CASSSGDRVQPQHF.

The chain recombines TRBV7-2 with TRBJ2-7; D is undetermined. CDR1 and CDR2 (germline): SGHTA, FQGNSA. V lost 4 bases, J lost 4 bases, and 11 bases lay in between. The CDR3 is made up of 13 amino acids. The CDR3 DNA reads as TGTGCCAGCAGCTCCGGACCTATATACGAGCAGTACTTC. This gives the protein CASSSGPIYEQYF.

The chain is built from TRBV5-1 and TRBJ1-4; D ambiguous. The length of the CDR3 is 14 residues. The ends were cut back, 3 bases at V and 8 bases at J, with 14 bases in the middle. Germline CDR1 is SGHRS and CDR2 is YFSETQ. The CDR3: CASSWTGLGEKLFF. The CDR3 nucleotides are TGCGCCAGCAGCTGGACGGGTCTGGGGGAAAAACTGTTTTTT.

This clone was seen just once. The chain combines TRBV7-9 with TRBJ2-5, with D possibly called TRBD1 or TRBD2 (5 bases each). CDR1 is SEHNR and CDR2 is FQNEAQ in the germline V gene (reference sequence). V lost 1 base and J 5 bases, leaving 11 bases between the germline ends. The CDR3 has 14 residues. The CDR3 reads CASSLVQGGETQYF. CDR3 DNA: TGTGCCAGCAGCTTAGTTCAGGGCGGGGAGACCCAGTACTTC.

This chain joins TRBV6-5 and TRBJ2-2; the D is unclear. This CDR3 comprises 13 residues. Germline lookup yields CDR1 MNHEY and CDR2 SVGAGI. V lost 0 bases to trimming and J lost 3 bases, with 2 bases between them. CDR3 coding DNA: TGTGCCAGCAGTTACTCGTACACCGGGGAGCTGTTTTTT. Its translation is CASSYSYTGELFF.

This chain connects TRBV11-3 to TRBJ2-3, with D possibly matching TRBD2 (5 bases). The CDR3 has 16 residues. Germline V gene data show CDR1 as SGHNT and CDR2 as YENEEA. V was cut by 1 base and J by 2 bases, with 13 bases left in between. CDR3 residues: CASSLGGGPYTDTQYF. The CDR3 region has the DNA TGTGCCAGCAGCTTAGGTGGCGGGCCGTACACAGATACGCAGTATTTT.

The chain has TRBV5-1 and TRBJ2-2; no reliable D call. Germline values: CDR1 SGHRS, CDR2 YFSETQ. V was pared by 0 bases and J by 1 base, with 7 bases between. CDR3 length: 15 residues. The CDR3 protein is CASSLVAENTGELFF. DNA for the CDR3: TGCGCCAGCAGCTTGGTTGCGGAGAACACCGGGGAGCTGTTTTTT.

The chain employs TRBV7-9 and TRBJ2-4; D may be TRBD2 (6 bases). This CDR3 is 13 amino acids long. Per germline, CDR1 SEHNR and CDR2 FQNEAQ (reference sequence). V was cut by 1 base and J by 8 bases, with 9 bases left in between. The CDR3 loop is CASSLVPGDIQYF. The CDR3 coding sequence is TGTGCCAGCAGCTTAGTACCGGGAGACATTCAGTACTTC.

This chain links TRBV7-9 with TRBJ1-1; D unresolved. V was shortened by 5 bases and J by 3 bases, with 10 bases between the two germline ends. The CDR3 length is 13 residues. Germline lookup yields CDR1 SEHNR and CDR2 FQNEAQ (reference sequence). The CDR3 nucleotides read TGTGCCAGCAGCCCCGAAAGGGACACTGAAGCTTTCTTT. It is translated as CASSPERDTEAFF.

V and J are TRBV4-3 and TRBJ2-1, with 9 positions matching TRBD2. The CDR3 is 17 residues long. CDR1 and CDR2 (germline): LGHNA, YSLEER. The V and J ends lost 0 bases and 9 bases, in that order; junction bases with no gene match: 12. CDR3 DNA: TGCGCCAGCAGCCAAGATTTGGGGACTAGCTCGTCTAGTGAGCAGTTCTTC. The encoded protein is CASSQDLGTSSSSEQFF.

V and J are TRBV29-1 and TRBJ2-7; 7 bases align to TRBD2. V lost 4 bases, J lost 0 bases, and 3 bases stayed unmatched. CDR1 and CDR2 (germline): SQVTM, ANQGSEA. This CDR3 comprises 13 residues. The CDR3 loop is CSVAGDYSYEQYF. For the CDR3, the DNA is TGCAGCGTTGCCGGGGACTACTCCTACGAGCAGTACTTC.

The rearrangement links TRBV9 to TRBJ2-1; no clear D. V shed 0 bases and J shed 4 bases, with 8 bases lying between them. The CDR3 totals 14 residues. The germline V gene has CDR1 SGDLS and CDR2 YYNGEE. CDR3 in amino acids: CASSVGHSYNEQFF. The CDR3 nucleotides are TGTGCCAGCAGCGTAGGGCACAGTTACAATGAGCAGTTCTTC.

The rearrangement joins TRBV29-1 to TRBJ2-7, with a weak D call TRBD2 (6 bases). This CDR3 has 14 amino acids. V dropped 1 base and J dropped 2 bases, with 12 bases sitting between them. Germline V CDR1 and CDR2: SQVTM, ANQGSEA. As DNA, the CDR3 is TGCAGCGTTGAAGGTGAGACGGGAGCCTACGAGCAGTACTTC. Amino acids: CSVEGETGAYEQYF.

This rearrangement joins TRBV13 to TRBJ2-1; the D gene is possibly TRBD2 (6 bases). V gave up 8 bases and J gave up 7 bases, with 21 bases separating them. The germline V gene encodes CDR1 PRHDT and CDR2 FYEKMQ (reference sequence). CDR3 length equals 15 residues. This CDR3 reads CASSRGTVAENEQFF. The CDR3 bases are TGTGCCAGCTCCCGGGGGACGGTAGCGGAAAATGAGCAGTTCTTC.

The chain carries TRBV10-3 and TRBJ1-5; 8 positions match TRBD1. This CDR3 contains 15 residues. The V gene's germline CDR1 is ENHRY and CDR2 SYGVKD. The V gene end was trimmed by 10 bases and the J gene end by 0 bases; junction bases not matched to a gene: 8. CDR3 DNA: TGTGCCAGCACAGGGGGAGACTTTAGCAATCAGCCCCAGCATTTT. Translated, it gives CASTGGDFSNQPQHF.

V and J are TRBV30 and TRBJ1-2; TRBD1 aligns across 11 bases. The CDR3 contains 13 residues. V trimming: 2 bases; J trimming: 8 bases; junction bases outside the gene matches: 4. Germline V gene data show CDR1 as GTSNPN and CDR2 as SVGIG (reference sequence). The CDR3 DNA reads as TGTGCCTGGAGTCGGACAGGGGGCGAGGGCTACACCTTC. Its protein product is CAWSRTGGEGYTF. Full variable domain (remainder filled in from reference TRBV30 and TRBJ1-2): SQTIHQWPATLVQPVGSPLSLECTVEGTSNPNLYWYRQAAGRGLQLLFYSVGIGQISSEVPQNLSASRPQDRQFILSSKKLLLSDSGFYLCAWSRTGGEGYTFGSGTRLTVV.

The chain employs TRBV6-5 and TRBJ1-5; 8 bases align to TRBD1. Germline values: CDR1 MNHEY, CDR2 SVGAGI. The CDR3 extends over 15 amino acids. V lost 1 base, J lost 9 bases, and 8 bases stayed unmatched. The CDR3 region is CASSYLGQALRPQHF. CDR3 sequence (DNA): TGTGCCAGCAGTTACTTGGGACAGGCGTTAAGGCCCCAGCATTTT.

By proportion, this clone is medium-sized (0.01 to 0.1%). The gene calls are TRBV13 and TRBJ2-7; D may be TRBD2 (7 bases). Germline assignment: CDR1 PRHDT and CDR2 FYEKMQ (reference sequence). V was trimmed by 1 base and J by 3 bases, leaving 13 bases between them. The CDR3 spans 15 residues. Here the CDR3 DNA reads TGTGCCAGCAGCTTAGAAGGGGGGGGAGGCTACGAGCAGTACTTC. It specifies CASSLEGGGGYEQYF.

V and J are TRBV27 and TRBJ2-1; 7 nucleotides line up with TRBD2. Germline trimming cut 5 bases from V and 0 bases from J; bases unmatched to any gene: 7. This CDR3 is built from 16 residues. Germline V CDR1 and CDR2: MNHEY, SMNVEV (reference sequence). The CDR3 nucleotides read TGTGCCAGCAGTCCGGGACTATTTTTCTCCTACAATGAGCAGTTCTTC. Residues: CASSPGLFFSYNEQFF.

This clone is categorized as large. The chain employs TRBV9 and TRBJ1-2; no clear D. Trimming removed 1 base from V and 6 bases from J, with 7 bases in between. CDR3 length: 12 amino acids. CDR1 is SGDLS and CDR2 is YYNGEE in the germline V gene. The CDR3 DNA follows: TGTGCCAGCAGCGTATTACTGAATGGCTACACCTTC. It yields the protein CASSVLLNGYTF.

The chain is built from TRBV9 and TRBJ2-7, with a possible D match to TRBD2 (5 bases). Trimming left V 4 bases short and J 5 bases short, with 19 bases between. CDR1 and CDR2 from the germline V gene are SGDLS and YYNGEE. The CDR3 length is 15 residues. CDR3 sequence reads: CASSPPGTGFNEQYF. CDR3 DNA sequence: TGTGCCAGCAGCCCCCCCGGTACGGGGTTTAACGAGCAGTACTTC. Combining the CDR3 with reference TRBV9 and TRBJ2-7 gives the whole variable domain DSGVTQTPKHLITATGQRVTLRCSPRSGDLSVYWYQQSLDQGLQFLIQYYNGEERAKGNILERFSAQQFPDLHSELNLSSLELGDSALYFCASSPPGTGFNEQYFGPGTRLTVT.

This chain links TRBV10-3 with TRBJ2-1, with 9 bases that match TRBD1. With V trimmed by 2 bases and J by 5 bases, 4 bases remained unmatched. Germline V gives CDR1 ENHRY, CDR2 SYGVKD. The CDR3 has 15 residues. CDR3 in DNA: TGTGCCATCAGTGAGGGGACAGGGCTCAACAATGAGCAGTTCTTC. Translating it yields CAISEGTGLNNEQFF.

The V call is TRBV6-5, the J call TRBJ2-5; D is ambiguous. V was cut by 2 bases and J by 1 base, with 8 bases left in between. The CDR3 spans 14 residues. Germline values: CDR1 MNHEY, CDR2 SVGAGI. The CDR3 DNA follows: TGTGCCAGCAGTTACACGCGACCCCAAGAGACCCAGTACTTC. It yields the protein CASSYTRPQETQYF.

The J gene is TRBJ2-7, the V gene TRBV7-6; 9 positions agree with TRBD2. CDR3 length: 15 amino acids. V gave up 2 bases and J gave up 3 bases; unmatched junction bases: 5. Germline CDR1 is SGHVS and CDR2 is FNYEAQ. CDR3 DNA: TGTGCCAGCAGCTTATTAGCGGGAGTAAACTACGAGCAGTACTTC. Translated, it gives CASSLLAGVNYEQYF.

The chain combines TRBV6-6 with TRBJ1-1; 9 nucleotides match TRBD1. J was trimmed by 2 bases and V by 4 bases; bases with no gene match: 5. The CDR3 runs to 15 residues. Germline loops: CDR1 MNHNY, CDR2 SVGAGI (reference sequence). The CDR3 DNA reads as TGTGCCAGCAGTTTAGGACAGGGGATAAACACTGAAGCTTTCTTT. The encoded protein is CASSLGQGINTEAFF.